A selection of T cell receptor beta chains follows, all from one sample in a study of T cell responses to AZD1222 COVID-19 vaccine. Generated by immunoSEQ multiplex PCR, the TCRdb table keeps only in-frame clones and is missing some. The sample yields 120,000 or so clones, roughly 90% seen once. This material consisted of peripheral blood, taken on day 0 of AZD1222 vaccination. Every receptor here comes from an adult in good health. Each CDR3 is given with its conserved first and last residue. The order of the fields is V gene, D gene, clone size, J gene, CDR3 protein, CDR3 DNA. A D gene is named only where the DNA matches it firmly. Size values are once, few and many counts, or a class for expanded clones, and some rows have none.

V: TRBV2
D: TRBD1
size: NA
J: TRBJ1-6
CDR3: CASSDRTGGSPLHF
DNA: TGTGCCAGCAGCGACCGGACAGGGGGTTCACCCCTCCACTTT

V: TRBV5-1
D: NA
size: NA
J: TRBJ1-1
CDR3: CASSLGGRETEAFF
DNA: TGCGCCAGCAGCTTAGGGGGAAGGGAGACTGAAGCTTTCTTT

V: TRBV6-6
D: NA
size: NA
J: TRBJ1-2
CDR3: CASSYHRVGYGYTF
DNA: TGTGCCAGCAGTTACCACAGGGTTGGCTATGGCTACACCTTC

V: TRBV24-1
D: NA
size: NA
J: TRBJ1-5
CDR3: CATSELGPREGLHQPQHF
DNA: TGTGCCACCAGTGAGCTGGGACCGAGGGAGGGCCTTCATCAGCCCCAGCATTTT

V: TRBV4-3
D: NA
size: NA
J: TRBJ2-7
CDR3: CASSQDTKGTYEQYF
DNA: TGCGCCAGCAGCCAAGATACTAAGGGGACCTACGAGCAGTACTTC

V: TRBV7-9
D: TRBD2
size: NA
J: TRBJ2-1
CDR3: CASSFPPGGAPHNEQFF
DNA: TGTGCCAGCAGCTTCCCTCCCGGGGGGGCCCCCCACAATGAGCAGTTCTTC

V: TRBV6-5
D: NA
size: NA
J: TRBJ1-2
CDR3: CASKRDYGYTF
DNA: TGTGCCAGCAAGCGGGACTATGGCTACACCTTC

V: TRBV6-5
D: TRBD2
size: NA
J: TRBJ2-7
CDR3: CASSYSYSGRGEQYF
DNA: TGTGCCAGCAGTTATTCCTATAGCGGGAGGGGTGAGCAGTACTTC

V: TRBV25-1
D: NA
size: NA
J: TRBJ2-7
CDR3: CASSESGTGGVFF
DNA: TGTGCCAGCAGTGAGTCTGGTACAGGGGGGGTCTTCTTC

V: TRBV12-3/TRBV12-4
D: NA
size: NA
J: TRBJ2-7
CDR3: CASSFSNYEQYF
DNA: TGTGCCAGCAGCTTTTCGAACTACGAGCAGTACTTC

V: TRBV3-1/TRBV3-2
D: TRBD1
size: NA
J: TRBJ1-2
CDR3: CASSQDLDRAYTF
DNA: TGTGCCAGCAGCCAAGATCTGGACAGGGCCTACACCTTC

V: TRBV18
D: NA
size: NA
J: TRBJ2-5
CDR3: CASSPRHDRLAEETQYF
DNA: TGTGCCAGCTCACCCCGCCACGACAGGCTGGCGGAAGAGACCCAGTACTTC

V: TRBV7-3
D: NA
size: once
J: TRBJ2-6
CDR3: CASRPGHSGANVLTF
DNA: TGTGCCAGCAGACCAGGACATTCTGGGGCCAACGTCCTGACTTTC

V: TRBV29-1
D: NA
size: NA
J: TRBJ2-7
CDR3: CSVGSSSASSYEQYF
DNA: TGCAGCGTTGGTAGTTCGTCCGCAAGCTCCTACGAGCAGTACTTC

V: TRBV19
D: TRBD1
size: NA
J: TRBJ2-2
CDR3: CASSGTGGTGELFF
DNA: TGTGCCAGTAGTGGGACAGGGGGCACCGGGGAGCTGTTTTTT

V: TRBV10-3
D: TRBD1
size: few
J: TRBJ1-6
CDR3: CAIRTTGSNSPLHF
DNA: TGTGCCATCAGGACGACAGGGTCTAATTCACCCCTCCACTTT

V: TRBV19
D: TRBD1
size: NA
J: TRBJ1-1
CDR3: CASSPRRDRAKTEAFF
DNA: TGTGCCAGTAGCCCCCGCCGGGACAGGGCAAAGACTGAAGCTTTCTTT

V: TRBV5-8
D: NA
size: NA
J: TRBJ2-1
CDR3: CASSQNGLRISLFLNEQFF
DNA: TGTGCCAGCAGCCAGAACGGACTGAGGATATCTCTCTTTTTAAATGAGCAGTTCTTC

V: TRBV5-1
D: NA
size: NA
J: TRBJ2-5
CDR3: CASSGQGETQYF
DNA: TGCGCCAGCAGCGGGCAGGGTGAGACCCAGTACTTC

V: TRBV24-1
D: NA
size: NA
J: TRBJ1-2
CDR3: CATSDPNLYGYTF
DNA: TGTGCCACCAGTGACCCGAACCTCTATGGCTACACCTTC

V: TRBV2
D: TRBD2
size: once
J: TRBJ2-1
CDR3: CASNAISGRQNEQFF
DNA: TGTGCCAGCAATGCCATTAGCGGGAGGCAAAATGAGCAGTTCTTC

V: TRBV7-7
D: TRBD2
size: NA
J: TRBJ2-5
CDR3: CASSSGLAGFQETQYF
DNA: TGTGCCAGCAGCTCGGGACTAGCGGGTTTTCAAGAGACCCAGTACTTC

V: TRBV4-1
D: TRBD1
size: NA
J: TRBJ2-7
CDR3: CASSYRDREDEQYF
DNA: TGCGCCAGCAGCTACCGGGACAGGGAGGACGAGCAGTACTTC